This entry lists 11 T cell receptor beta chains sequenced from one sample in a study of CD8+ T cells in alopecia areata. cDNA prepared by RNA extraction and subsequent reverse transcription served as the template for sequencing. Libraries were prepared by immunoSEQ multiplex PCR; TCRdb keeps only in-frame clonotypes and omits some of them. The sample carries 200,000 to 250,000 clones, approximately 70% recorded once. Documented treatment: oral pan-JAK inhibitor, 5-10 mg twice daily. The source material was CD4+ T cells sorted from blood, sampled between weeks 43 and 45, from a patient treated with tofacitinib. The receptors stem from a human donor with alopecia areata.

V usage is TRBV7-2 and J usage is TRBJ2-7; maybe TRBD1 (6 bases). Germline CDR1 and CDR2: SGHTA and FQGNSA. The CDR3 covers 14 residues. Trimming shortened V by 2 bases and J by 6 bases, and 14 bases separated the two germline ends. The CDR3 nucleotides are TGTGCCAGCAGCTTAACCGGGACATCTTCCGAGCAGTACTTC. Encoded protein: CASSLTGTSSEQYF.

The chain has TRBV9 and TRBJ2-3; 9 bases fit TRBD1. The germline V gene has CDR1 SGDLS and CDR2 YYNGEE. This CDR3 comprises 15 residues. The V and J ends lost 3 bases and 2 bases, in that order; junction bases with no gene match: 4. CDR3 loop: CASSAGQGFTDTQYF. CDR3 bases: TGTGCCAGCAGCGCGGGACAGGGATTCACAGATACGCAGTATTTT.

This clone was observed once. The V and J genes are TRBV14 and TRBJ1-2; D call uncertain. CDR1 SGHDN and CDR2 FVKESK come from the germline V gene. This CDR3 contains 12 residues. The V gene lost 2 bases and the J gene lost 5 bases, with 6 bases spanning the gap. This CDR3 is CASSQYSYGYTF. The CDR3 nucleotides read TGTGCCAGCAGCCAATACAGTTATGGCTACACCTTC.

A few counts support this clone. CDR3 protein: CASSQEVPRGQISTDTQYF. In nucleotides, the CDR3 is TGCGCCAGCAGCCAAGAGGTTCCTCGGGGACAGATCAGCACAGATACGCAGTATTTT. The chain recombines TRBV4-3 with TRBJ2-3; 7 bases agree with TRBD1. CDR3 length: 19 residues. Germline trimming cut 0 bases from V and 0 bases from J; bases unmatched to any gene: 12. Germline CDR1 is LGHNA and CDR2 is YSLEER.

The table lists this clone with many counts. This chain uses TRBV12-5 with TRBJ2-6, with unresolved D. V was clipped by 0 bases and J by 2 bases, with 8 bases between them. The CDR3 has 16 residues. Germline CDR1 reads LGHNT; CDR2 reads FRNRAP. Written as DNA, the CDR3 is TGTGCTAGTGGTTTGGTACAAGGGACTGGGGCCAACGTCCTGACTTTC. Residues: CASGLVQGTGANVLTF. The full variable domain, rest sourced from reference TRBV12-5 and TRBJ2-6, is DARVTQTPRHKVTEMGQEVTMRCQPILGHNTVFWYRQTMMQGLELLAYFRNRAPLDDSGMPKDRFSAEMPDATLATLKIQPSEPRDSAVYFCASGLVQGTGANVLTFGAGSRLTVL.

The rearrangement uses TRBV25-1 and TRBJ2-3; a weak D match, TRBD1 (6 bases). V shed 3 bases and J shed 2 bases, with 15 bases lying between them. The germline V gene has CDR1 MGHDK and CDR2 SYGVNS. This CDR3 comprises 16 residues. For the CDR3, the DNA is TGTGCCAGCAGTGACACCGGGACAAGGAACACAGATACGCAGTATTTT. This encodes CASSDTGTRNTDTQYF.

CDR3 sequence reads: CACDRATGNEQYF. The CDR3 DNA reads as TGTGCCTGCGACAGGGCGACTGGGAACGAGCAGTACTTC. The rearrangement uses TRBV30 and TRBJ2-7; 7 nucleotides agree with TRBD1. After removal of 6 bases from V and 5 bases from J, the junction contained 10 bases not matched to a gene. This CDR3 is built from 13 residues. Germline V gene lookup returns CDR1 GTSNPN and CDR2 SVGIG (reference sequence).

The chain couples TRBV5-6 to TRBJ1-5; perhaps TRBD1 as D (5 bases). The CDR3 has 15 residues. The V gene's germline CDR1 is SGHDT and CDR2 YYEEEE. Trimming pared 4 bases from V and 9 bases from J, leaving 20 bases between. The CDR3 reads CASSTGGVWARPQHF. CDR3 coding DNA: TGTGCCAGCAGCACTGGGGGGGTTTGGGCACGGCCCCAGCATTTT.

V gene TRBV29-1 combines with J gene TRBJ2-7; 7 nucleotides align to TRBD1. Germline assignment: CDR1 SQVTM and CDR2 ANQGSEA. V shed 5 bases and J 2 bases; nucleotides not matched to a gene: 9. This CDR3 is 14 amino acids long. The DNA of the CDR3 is TGCAGCGTTACATCGGGACAGTTCCCCTACGAGCAGTACTTC. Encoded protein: CSVTSGQFPYEQYF.

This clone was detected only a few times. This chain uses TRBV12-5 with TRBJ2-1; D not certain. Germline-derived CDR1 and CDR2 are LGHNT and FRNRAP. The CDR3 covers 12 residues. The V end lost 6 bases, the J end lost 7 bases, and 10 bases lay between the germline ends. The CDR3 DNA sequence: TGTGCTAGTGGCCCCCTAGAGAATGAGCAGTTCTTC. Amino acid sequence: CASGPLENEQFF. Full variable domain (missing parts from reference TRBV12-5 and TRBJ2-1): DARVTQTPRHKVTEMGQEVTMRCQPILGHNTVFWYRQTMMQGLELLAYFRNRAPLDDSGMPKDRFSAEMPDATLATLKIQPSEPRDSAVYFCASGPLENEQFFGPGTRLTVL.

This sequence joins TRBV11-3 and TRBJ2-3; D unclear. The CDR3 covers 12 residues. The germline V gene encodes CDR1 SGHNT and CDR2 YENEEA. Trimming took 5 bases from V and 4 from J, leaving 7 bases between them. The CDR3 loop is CASSRSPDTQYF. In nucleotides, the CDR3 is TGTGCCAGCAGCCGGAGCCCAGATACGCAGTATTTT.